This T cell receptor (beta chain) was found in a study of cytomegalovirus exposure and HLA in healthy donors. Study information: Sequencing of 150 million to 200 million T cells in an earlier analysis found 100 million or so unique TCR beta sequences.

The CDR3 totals 14 residues. Germline V gives CDR1 MNHEY, CDR2 SMNVEV (reference sequence). Trimming cost V 7 bases and J 4 bases; bases outside gene matches: 7. A word on this clone: Its antigen is currently unknown.

A multiplex PCR was run with 60 Vbeta primers and 13 Jbeta primers. The assay was immunoSEQ multiplex PCR, and TCRdb's table has in-frame clones only and misses some. Here the sample table reports about 110,000 clones. The study's findings and limits: Most observed TCR sequences were rare, whereas some public TCRs were detected in many donors.

This TCR derives from a man in his thirties or forties in good health and CMV-seronegative. This chain links TRBV27 with TRBJ1-1; 9 bases are a match to TRBD1. The sequencing sample was made of PBMCs. In nucleotides, the CDR3 is TGTGCCAGCATGGGGACAGGGCGCGTCACTGAAGCTTTCTTT. Its protein product is CASMGTGRVTEAFF.